This TCR beta chain emerged from a study of blood T cell repertoires in COVID-19. Study summary: COVID-19 samples, acute and convalescent, were from the United States, Italy and Spain. The analysed material was cDNA or gDNA that came from T cells, B-cell-depleted T cells, or PBMCs.

Original handling: Scientists estimated how many nucleated cells there were by amplifying reference gene primers. Here immunoSEQ multiplex PCR was the method, and the copy in TCRdb shows in-frame clones only, minus some. The DNA was the basis for D and trimming; V, J and clone size are from that table. Altogether 70,000 to 100,000 clones are present, 84% being singletons, with the ten largest covering 12%. Sequencing was done on a sample of peripheral blood. The sequence was obtained from a human donor in a cohort sampled during active COVID-19.

CDR3 sequence reads: CASSQLLAQLGDTQYF. The DNA of the CDR3 is TGTGCCAGCAGCCAGCTACTAGCTCAACTAGGAGATACGCAGTATTTT. The chain joins TRBV7-8 to TRBJ2-3, with a tentative D call TRBD2 (6 bases). Trimming shortened V by 5 bases and J by 5 bases, and 20 bases separated the two germline ends. CDR3 length: 16 amino acids. The germline CDR1 and CDR2 sequences are SGHVS and FQNEAQ.